The 3 T cell receptor beta chains presented below share a single source sample, sequenced in a study of blood T cell repertoires in COVID-19. Assay: immunoSEQ multiplex PCR; the TCRdb copy retains only in-frame clones and omits some. The table has 60,000 or so clones, around 87% seen once. Sequenced material: peripheral blood. All receptors come from a man in his 60s with active or convalescent COVID-19.

The V gene is TRBV6-5, the J gene TRBJ1-4; a possible D gene is TRBD1 (5 bases). The CDR3 runs to 14 residues. Germline CDR1 is MNHEY and CDR2 is SVGAGI. Trimming took off 0 bases at V and 5 bases at J, with 7 bases between the two ends. The CDR3: CASSYSRVNEKLFF. For the CDR3, the DNA is TGTGCCAGCAGTTACTCCAGGGTGAATGAAAAACTGTTTTTT.

V usage is TRBV19 and J usage is TRBJ2-1; 9 bases map to TRBD2. There are 15 residues in the CDR3. Losses at the gene ends were 7 bases for V and 3 bases for J; bases not matched to a gene: 7. Germline CDR1 LNHDA, CDR2 SQIVND (reference sequence). CDR3 sequence: CASKLTSGGYNEQFF. For the CDR3, the DNA is TGTGCCAGTAAACTGACTAGCGGAGGCTACAATGAGCAGTTCTTC.

CDR3 protein: CASREGIGEKLFF. Written as DNA, the CDR3 is TGTGCCAGCAGGGAGGGGATTGGTGAAAAACTGTTTTTT. The rearrangement uses TRBV6-5 and TRBJ1-4; TRBD1 might be the D (5 bases). The CDR3 is 13 residues long. Germline V CDR1 and CDR2: MNHEY, SVGAGI. Trimming shortened V by 6 bases and J by 7 bases, and 12 bases separated the two germline ends.